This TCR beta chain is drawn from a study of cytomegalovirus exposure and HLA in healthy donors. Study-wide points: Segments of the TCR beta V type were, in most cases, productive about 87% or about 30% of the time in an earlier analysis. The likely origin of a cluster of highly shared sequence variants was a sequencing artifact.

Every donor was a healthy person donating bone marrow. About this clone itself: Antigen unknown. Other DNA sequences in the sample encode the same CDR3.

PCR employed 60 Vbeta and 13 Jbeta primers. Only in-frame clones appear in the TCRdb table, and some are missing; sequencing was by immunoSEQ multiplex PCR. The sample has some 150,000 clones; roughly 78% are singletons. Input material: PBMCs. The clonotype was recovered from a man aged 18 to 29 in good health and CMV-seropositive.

In nucleotides, the CDR3 is TGTGCCAGCAGCCCTCTAGACTCCTACGAGCAGTACTTC. This codes for CASSPLDSYEQYF. The rearrangement links TRBV7-9 to TRBJ2-7; D remains unclear. Germline V gene sequence: CDR1 SEHNR, CDR2 FQNEAQ (reference sequence). V shed 5 bases and J shed 0 bases, with 8 bases lying between them. The CDR3 spans 13 residues.